This TCR beta chain was identified in a study of blood T cell repertoires in COVID-19 (dated by TCRdb to 2020 to 2021). Some background on the complete study: The collaborator samples originated in the United States, Italy and Spain and spanned the acute and convalescent phases of COVID-19. The prospective study material was composed of cDNA or gDNA derived from T cells, B-cell-depleted T cells, or PBMCs. Subjects who had been exposed to COVID-19, were actively infected with it, or had recovered from it provided the deeply sampled blood TCRbeta repertoires that made up the dataset. The repertoires were made available in a free public database intended to serve as a resource for research on the immune response to SARS-CoV-2. Samples came from the ongoing ImmuneRACE study (first 160 participants) plus 1,254 subjects from 6 global collaborators. A de-identified subject ID, COVID-19 status, age in years and sex were almost always included in the sample metadata. Where HLA class I and class II types were available, the types were taken from metadata supplied by the sample provider, not from assay-based typing. Findings and caveats that apply to the study as a whole: Clinical and demographic metadata were provided uncurated, with the amount varying by source and participant.

As regards this clone: There is no known antigen for this receptor. The sample holds no much larger clone one base away, and base qualities are not on file.

At the junction V is shortened by 2 bases and J by 0 bases, with 11 bases in between. As encoded in the germline V gene (reference sequence), CDR1 is LGHDT while CDR2 is YNNKEL. The cysteine opens and the phenylalanine closes a CDR3 of 16 amino acids. Only CDR3 DNA is held: 48 bases, read in frame from base 1. One collaborating source in Seattle enrolled patients during active infection and followed them longitudinally through the course of disease. Whole blood was collected in K2EDTA tubes by collaborating institutions according to the institutions' own protocols. For TCRbeta analysis, collaborator samples were shipped as frozen whole blood, as isolated PBMCs, or as DNA extracted from either sample type. TCRbeta CDR3 regions were amplified from genomic DNA using the immunoSEQ Assay, a bias-controlled multiplex PCR. Under the source paper's analysis protocol: Within the assay, amplification of reference gene primers was used to estimate how many nucleated cells each sample contained. To quantify the absolute abundance of each unique TCRbeta CDR3 rearrangement, sequence reads were collapsed and filtered. For each sample, productive Simpson clonality was calculated by taking the square root of Simpson's diversity index across productive rearrangements. TCRdb carries this immuneACCESS record with in-frame sequences only. Its versions omit some clonotypes, under half of them owing to an unresolved V gene in the studies checked, with the rest unexplained. V, J and clone size were drawn from that table, and D and trimming were deduced from the DNA. Within this sample are approximately 250,000 clones, with around 88% of them counted one time only. Together, the top ten hold over 5.5% of the sample.

Material: peripheral blood. The receptor was isolated from a woman older than 75 with COVID-19, enrolled during active disease. The sequence is built from TRBV3-1 (or the pseudogene TRBV3-2) and TRBJ2-4; TRBD2 might be the D gene, on 5 matching bases. The sequenced DNA is TGTGCCAGCAGCCAACGCGGAGGAATAGCCAAAAACATTCAGTACTTC. This translates into CASSQRGGIAKNIQYF.